Each of the 27 T cell receptor beta chains below was sequenced from the same sample in a study of vaccination effects on CD4 cells after COVID-19. In the ViraFEST assay, antigen-specific CD4+ clonotypes were identified by expansion after peptide-pool stimulation. CD4+ T cells were isolated after less than 13 days of culture. Having tested negative for nucleocapsid antibodies, the vaccine recipients showed no prior SARS-CoV-2 infection. No antigens are known for them. Generated by immunoSEQ multiplex PCR, the TCRdb table keeps only in-frame clones and is missing some. Of around 35,000 clones in the sample, under 70% were seen once. The sequenced sample was CD4+ T cells from PBMCs cultured with HCoV-OC43 spike peptides, obtained before COVID-19 vaccination. The subset was: HCoV-OC43 spike overlapping peptide pool stimulation. Receptors originate from a human donor who received a COVID-19 vaccine.

This rearrangement joins TRBV24-1 to TRBJ2-3; D unclear. The V end was cut by 5 bases, the J end by 5 bases, with 10 bases between. Per the germline V gene, CDR1 is KGHDR and CDR2 is SFDVKD. The CDR3 is 13 residues long. CDR3 sequence reads: CATSGTDGDTQYF. The DNA of the CDR3 is TGTGCCACCAGTGGTACTGACGGAGATACGCAGTATTTT.

The chain is built from TRBV23-1 and TRBJ1-5, with 7 nucleotides matching TRBD1. TRBV23-1 belongs to the ORF category, with a function that is uncertain. The length of the CDR3 is 16 residues. Trimming cost V 0 bases and J 7 bases; bases outside gene matches: 9. The CDR3 DNA follows: TGCGCCAGCAGTCAATCGGGTACAGGGGTCCTACAGCCCCAGCATTTT. Its protein product is CASSQSGTGVLQPQHF.

The chain is built from TRBV18 and TRBJ1-1; no definite D call. The CDR3 contains 14 residues. CDR1 and CDR2 from the germline V gene are KGHSH and LQKENI. The ends were cut back, 4 bases at V and 0 bases at J, with 9 bases in the middle. CDR3 sequence (DNA): TGTGCCAGCTCACTTCAGCCCATGAACACTGAAGCTTTCTTT. This codes for CASSLQPMNTEAFF.

The V call is TRBV6-4, the J call TRBJ1-1; no reliable D call. Trimming took 2 bases from V and 1 from J, leaving 5 bases between them. CDR3 size: 13 residues. Germline values: CDR1 MRHNA, CDR2 SNTAGT. The CDR3 coding sequence is TGTGCCAGCAGTGACCAACCGAACACTGAAGCTTTCTTT. Residues: CASSDQPNTEAFF.

This clone has a single count. This chain connects TRBV9 to TRBJ1-1; TRBD1 agrees at 7 bases. Germline V gene data show CDR1 as SGDLS and CDR2 as YYNGEE. The CDR3 runs 15 residues. Germline trimming cut 4 bases from V and 0 bases from J; bases unmatched to any gene: 6. In nucleotides, the CDR3 is TGTGCCAGCAGCTTGGGACAGCCTATGAACACTGAAGCTTTCTTT. It encodes CASSLGQPMNTEAFF. Based on the CDR3 plus reference TRBV9 and TRBJ1-1, the full variable domain is DSGVTQTPKHLITATGQRVTLRCSPRSGDLSVYWYQQSLDQGLQFLIQYYNGEERAKGNILERFSAQQFPDLHSELNLSSLELGDSALYFCASSLGQPMNTEAFFGQGTRLTVV.

This clone has only a few counts. The chain uses TRBV27 and TRBJ1-1; TRBD1 matches at 9 bases. The CDR3 loop spans 17 amino acids. Germline values: CDR1 MNHEY, CDR2 SMNVEV (reference sequence). The junction had 7 bases not matched to a gene; V was cut back by 0 bases and J by 2 bases. For the CDR3, the DNA is TGTGCCAGCAGTTTATCAAATGGGGGACAGGGAAACACTGAAGCTTTCTTT. Residues: CASSLSNGGQGNTEAFF.

This clone showed up just a few times. In DNA form, the CDR3 reads TGCGCCAGCAGCTTGGTGTCCGGGTTTTCCTACGAGCAGTACTTC. This gives the protein CASSLVSGFSYEQYF. The chain couples TRBV5-1 to TRBJ2-7; no firm D call. This CDR3 is built from 15 residues. Germline CDR1 SGHRS, CDR2 YFSETQ. Trimming stripped 0 bases from V and 1 base from J, with 11 bases between.

In DNA form, the CDR3 reads TGCGCCAGCAGCCACCCGACAGGTGCCGGGGAGCTGTTTTTT. Protein sequence: CASSHPTGAGELFF. The J gene is TRBJ2-2, the V gene TRBV5-1; tentatively, D is TRBD1 (6 bases). CDR1 is SGHRS, CDR2 YFSETQ, per germline. The CDR3 has 14 amino acids. The V end was cut by 4 bases, the J end by 6 bases, with 13 bases between.

This chain uses TRBV11-2 with TRBJ2-5, with D perhaps matching TRBD1 or TRBD2 (5 bases each). CDR1 and CDR2 from the germline V gene are SGHAT and FQNNGV. This CDR3 comprises 13 residues. V was shortened by 5 bases and J by 5 bases, with 12 bases between the two germline ends. DNA of the CDR3: TGTGCCAGCAGCGTCAGGGAGCGGGAGACCCAGTACTTC. It codes for CASSVRERETQYF.

V and J are TRBV5-1 and TRBJ2-3, with D possibly TRBD2 on 5 matching bases. The CDR3 has 13 amino acids. CDR1 SGHRS and CDR2 YFSETQ come from the germline V gene. Trimming left V 5 bases short and J 2 bases short, with 9 bases between. CDR3 DNA: TGCGCCAGCAGGCGGACTCTCACAGATACGCAGTATTTT. Translating it yields CASRRTLTDTQYF.

V is TRBV10-3 and J is TRBJ2-1; D is perhaps TRBD1 (6 bases). The CDR3 is made up of 17 amino acids. Trimming took 4 bases from V and 3 from J, leaving 19 bases between them. Germline V CDR1 and CDR2: ENHRY, SYGVKD. The CDR3 coding sequence is TGTGCCATCAGTGGGGGAACCGTACAGGGTATCTACAATGAGCAGTTCTTC. Translation gives CAISGGTVQGIYNEQFF.

This chain links TRBV7-6 with TRBJ2-7; the match to TRBD1 covers 10 bases. The CDR3 runs 15 residues. V lost 5 bases, J lost 3 bases, and 7 bases stayed unmatched. Germline-derived CDR1 and CDR2 are SGHVS and FNYEAQ. CDR3 sequence (DNA): TGTGCCAGCAGCCTAAGACAGGGGGCTGACTACGAGCAGTACTTC. It translates to CASSLRQGADYEQYF.

The chain carries TRBV5-5 and TRBJ2-3, with 8 bases aligning to TRBD2. In germline, CDR1 is SGHKS, CDR2 YYEKEE (reference sequence). The V and J ends lost 3 bases and 3 bases, in that order; junction bases with no gene match: 15. The CDR3 totals 18 residues. Written as DNA, the CDR3 is TGTGCCAGCAGCTCACTCCCCACCGGGAGGGGGTTGACAGATACGCAGTATTTT. Protein product: CASSSLPTGRGLTDTQYF. The complete variable domain, with remaining parts taken from reference TRBV5-5 and TRBJ2-3, reads DAGVTQSPTHLIKTRGQQVTLRCSPISGHKSVSWYQQVLGQGPQFIFQYYEKEERGRGNFPDRFSARQFPNYSSELNVNALLLGDSALYLCASSSLPTGRGLTDTQYFGPGTRLTVL.

The rearrangement links TRBV5-1 to TRBJ2-1; D assignment may be TRBD1 or TRBD2 (5 bases each). V gave up 0 bases and J gave up 3 bases, with 10 bases separating them. The CDR3 sequence is 15 residues long. The germline gives CDR1 SGHRS, CDR2 YFSETQ. CDR3 nucleotide sequence: TGCGCCAGCAGCTTGGGCGAGGGGAGCTACAATGAGCAGTTCTTC. It encodes CASSLGEGSYNEQFF.

The CDR3 loop is CASSRSSGSWDEQFF. DNA for the CDR3: TGTGCCAGCTCACGGTCTAGCGGGAGCTGGGATGAGCAGTTCTTC. The chain couples TRBV18 to TRBJ2-1, with 10 nucleotides matching TRBD2. Germline assignment: CDR1 KGHSH and CDR2 LQKENI. This CDR3 is built from 15 residues. With 4 bases clipped from V and 8 bases from J, the junction kept 8 bases outside the gene matches.

The gene calls are TRBV5-1 and TRBJ2-5, with a weak D call TRBD1 (6 bases). This CDR3 comprises 13 residues. Trimming left V 0 bases short and J 3 bases short, with 6 bases between. CDR1 SGHRS and CDR2 YFSETQ come from the germline V gene. Here the CDR3 reads CASSLGTEETQYF. For the CDR3, the DNA is TGCGCCAGCAGCTTGGGGACAGAAGAGACCCAGTACTTC.

The chain links TRBV4-1 to TRBJ2-6; D uncertain. The germline V gene has CDR1 MGHRA and CDR2 YSYEKL. The germline V and J ends were trimmed by 2 bases and 4 bases, with 18 bases remaining between them. The CDR3 has 18 residues. The CDR3 coding sequence is TGCGCCAGCAGCCAACCATTCGGCTTGCGGTCCGGGGCCAACGTCCTGACTTTC. Its translation is CASSQPFGLRSGANVLTF.

The gene calls are TRBV4-2 and TRBJ1-2, with 12 bases lining up with TRBD1. The CDR3 loop spans 17 amino acids. Per germline, CDR1 LGHNA and CDR2 YNFKEQ. With V trimmed by 1 base and J by 8 bases, 11 bases remained unmatched. CDR3 sequence (DNA): TGTGCCAGCAGCCAAGGCGAAGGGGGACAGGGGGCTAAGGGCTACACCTTC. Translation gives CASSQGEGGQGAKGYTF.

V usage is TRBV18 and J usage is TRBJ2-4; 8 nucleotides line up with TRBD2. The CDR3 is 17 residues long. V was pared by 0 bases and J by 2 bases, with 6 bases of the junction left unmatched. Germline V gene lookup returns CDR1 KGHSH and CDR2 LQKENI. CDR3 loop: CASSPPLLAGTKNIQYF. In DNA, the CDR3 is TGTGCCAGCTCACCACCGTTGCTAGCGGGCACCAAAAACATTCAGTACTTC.

The CDR3 DNA follows: TGTGCCAGCAGTGAACCGGGACTAGCTTCCGAGCAGTACTTC. Its translation: CASSEPGLASEQYF. The chain couples TRBV6-1 to TRBJ2-7, with 9 bases matching TRBD2. Germline V gives CDR1 MNHNS, CDR2 SASEGT. The V gene end was trimmed by 2 bases and the J gene end by 6 bases; junction bases not matched to a gene: 5. The CDR3 loop spans 14 amino acids.

The chain is built from TRBV5-6 and TRBJ2-6, with D hard to call. The length of the CDR3 is 15 residues. Trimming left V 6 bases short and J 0 bases short, with 10 bases between. Germline lookup yields CDR1 SGHDT and CDR2 YYEEEE. In DNA, the CDR3 is TGTGCCAGCACCTGGATGGGCTCTGGGGCCAACGTCCTGACTTTC. It encodes CASTWMGSGANVLTF.

V is TRBV7-8 and J is TRBJ1-5; 7 bases line up with TRBD1. CDR1 and CDR2 (germline): SGHVS, FQNEAQ. Unmatched junction bases numbered 9, after V lost 1 base and J lost 0 bases. CDR3 length: 18 residues. In nucleotides, the CDR3 is TGTGCCAGCAGCTTAGAGACCCTGGGACAGTATAGCAATCAGCCCCAGCATTTT. This gives the protein CASSLETLGQYSNQPQHF.

The chain couples TRBV6-5 to TRBJ1-1; tentative D call: TRBD1 (6 bases). CDR3 length: 13 amino acids. V lost 7 bases and J lost 9, with 18 bases in between. In germline, CDR1 is MNHEY, CDR2 SVGAGI. The CDR3 coding sequence is TGTGCCAGCATTCCTGCGGGGGGGGGCAAAGCTTTCTTT. Translation: CASIPAGGGKAFF.

The V call is TRBV7-9, the J call TRBJ2-2; D gene uncertain. The ends were cut back, 1 base at V and 3 bases at J, with 6 bases in the middle. This CDR3 spans 14 amino acids. Germline V lookup: CDR1 SEHNR, CDR2 FQNEAQ (reference sequence). CDR3 DNA: TGTGCCAGCAGCTTAGTAGAGGACACCGGGGAGCTGTTTTTT. Translating gives CASSLVEDTGELFF.

The chain uses TRBV3-1 (or the pseudogene TRBV3-2) and TRBJ2-7; D is perhaps TRBD1 or TRBD2 (5 bases each). Germline lookup yields CDR1 LGHDT and CDR2 YNNKEL (reference sequence). Trimming took off 5 bases at V and 3 bases at J, with 17 bases between the two ends. This CDR3 is built from 15 residues. CDR3 loop: CASSYFWGPDYEQYF. Here the CDR3 DNA reads TGTGCCAGCAGCTATTTTTGGGGACCGGACTACGAGCAGTACTTC.

CDR3 coding DNA: TGTGCCAGCAGCTTGGCGCCTTCCACAGATACGCAGTATTTT. It translates to CASSLAPSTDTQYF. The rearrangement uses TRBV7-9 and TRBJ2-3; D not resolved. Between the trimmed V and J ends, which lost 3 bases and 2 bases, there was a span of 9 bases. CDR1 and CDR2 from the germline V gene are SEHNR and FQNEAQ (reference sequence). This CDR3 is built from 14 residues.

This clone came up once. This sequence joins TRBV6-1 and TRBJ2-1; 7 bases are shared with TRBD1. Germline-derived CDR1 and CDR2 are MNHNS and SASEGT. V shed 4 bases and J 2 bases; nucleotides not matched to a gene: 8. This CDR3 comprises 16 residues. CDR3: CASSVQTGFPYNEQFF. CDR3 in DNA: TGTGCCAGCAGTGTCCAGACAGGGTTTCCCTACAATGAGCAGTTCTTC.